This T cell receptor (beta chain) was observed in a study of shared clonotypes between healthy human individuals. The CDR3 consists of 15 residues. V was shortened by 0 bases and J by 3 bases, with 12 bases between the two germline ends. The germline gives CDR1 SGHNT, CDR2 YYREEE (reference sequence). General study findings and limits: Clonotypes which were not shared had lower generation probabilities than clonotypes that all four donors shared.

Naivety among CD8 cells was defined by CD45RO negativity and positive CCR7 selection, thereby excluding terminally differentiated effector memory CD45RA+ cells. Sorted-subset replicate PCR reactions contained 200 ng DNA, corresponding to 29,000 or so T cell genomes. TCRdb keeps only in-frame clones here, not all; method: immunoSEQ multiplex PCR. In the table there are about 610,000 clones, 96% of which are singletons. Regarding this clone: Its antigen is not known.

The sequenced sample consisted of naive CD8+ T cells sorted from blood. The source is a woman aged 30 to 39 in good health. The J gene is TRBJ1-2, the V gene TRBV5-4, with D tentatively TRBD1 (5 bases). CDR3 protein: CASSLGQLIDYGYTF. As DNA, the CDR3 is TGTGCCAGCAGCTTGGGACAGCTTATTGACTATGGCTACACCTTC.